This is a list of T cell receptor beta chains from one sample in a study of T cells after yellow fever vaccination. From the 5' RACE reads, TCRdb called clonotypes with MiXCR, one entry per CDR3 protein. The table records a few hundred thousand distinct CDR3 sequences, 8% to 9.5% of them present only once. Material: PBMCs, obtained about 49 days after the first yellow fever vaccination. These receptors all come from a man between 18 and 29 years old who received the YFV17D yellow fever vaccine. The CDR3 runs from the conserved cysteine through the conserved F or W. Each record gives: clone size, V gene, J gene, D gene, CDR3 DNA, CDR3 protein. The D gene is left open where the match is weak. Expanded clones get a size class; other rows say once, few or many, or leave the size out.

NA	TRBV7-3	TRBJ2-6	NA	TGTGCCAGCAGCAAACAGAGCTCTGGGGCCAACGTCCTGACTTTC	CASSKQSSGANVLTF
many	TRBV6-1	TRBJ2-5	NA	TGTGCCAGCAGCCCACAGGGAGGGGAGACCCAGTACTTC	CASSPQGGETQYF
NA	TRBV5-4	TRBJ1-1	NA	TGTGCCAGCAGCCCGGCCGGGCAGGGCCTGAACACTGAAGCTTTCTTT	CASSPAGQGLNTEAFF
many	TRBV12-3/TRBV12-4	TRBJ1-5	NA	TGTGCCAGCAGTTTAGTAACAGGGAGCAATCAGCCCCAGCATTTT	CASSLVTGSNQPQHF
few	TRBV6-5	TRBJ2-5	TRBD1	TGTGCCAGCAGTTTCGAGGGACAGGGGTACCAAGAGACCCAGTACTTC	CASSFEGQGYQETQYF
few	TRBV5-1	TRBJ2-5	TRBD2	TGCGCCAGCAGCTTGTCAAGGACTAGCGGGGGTAAAGAGACCCAGTACTTC	CASSLSRTSGGKETQYF
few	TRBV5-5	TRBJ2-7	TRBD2	TGTGCCAGCAGCTCGGGACTAGCGGGCGTCTACTACGAGCAGTACTTC	CASSSGLAGVYYEQYF
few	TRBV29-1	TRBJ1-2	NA	TGCAGCGTTGAGGGGCTACCGGGGAGTAAGGGTGGCTACACCTTC	CSVEGLPGSKGGYTF
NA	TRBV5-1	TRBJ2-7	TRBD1	TGCGCCAGCAGCTCGGTGAACAGGGGCTACGAGCAGTACTTC	CASSSVNRGYEQYF
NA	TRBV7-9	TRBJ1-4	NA	TGTGCCAGCAGTGAAGGGGGGGCAACTAATGAAAAACTGTTTTTT	CASSEGGATNEKLFF
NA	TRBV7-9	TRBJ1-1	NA	TGTGCCAGCAGCTTTCTTCCCACAGTCGGGCTTAAAGAAGCTTTCTTT	CASSFLPTVGLKEAFF
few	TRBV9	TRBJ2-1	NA	TGTGCCAGCAGCCCCGGGCGTCTGGGCCATGAGCAGTTCTTC	CASSPGRLGHEQFF
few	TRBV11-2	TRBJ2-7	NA	TGTGCCAGCAGCTCTTCTGGTCCCTACGAGCAGTACTTC	CASSSSGPYEQYF
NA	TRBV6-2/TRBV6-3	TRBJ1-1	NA	TGTGCCAGCACGGGGCCGAGGGCTTCGACAGCTTTCTTT	CASTGPRASTAFF
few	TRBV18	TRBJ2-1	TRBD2	TGTGCCAGCTCCCGGGGGGGCCAGATGAATGAGCAGTTCTTC	CASSRGGQMNEQFF
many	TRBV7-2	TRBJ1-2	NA	TGTGCCAGCAGCTTAGGGGTGATCTATGGCTACACCTTC	CASSLGVIYGYTF
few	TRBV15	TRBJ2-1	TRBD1	TGTGCCACCCGGACAGGGCCTTACAATGAGCAGTTCTTC	CATRTGPYNEQFF
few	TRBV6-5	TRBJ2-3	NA	TGTGCCAGCAGCCCACACGCACTGAGCACAGATACGCAGTATTTT	CASSPHALSTDTQYF
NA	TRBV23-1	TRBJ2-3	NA	TGCGCCAGGAGAGTCCGAACAGATACGCAGTATTTT	CARRVRTDTQYF
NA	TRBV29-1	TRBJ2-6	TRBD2	TGCAGCGTTGCCTGGTGGGGGGGGACTAGCTCTGGGGCCAACGTCCTGACTTTC	CSVAWWGGTSSGANVLTF
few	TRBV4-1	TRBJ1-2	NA	TGCGCCAGCAGCCAATTCGGGGGGAACTATGGCTACACCTTC	CASSQFGGNYGYTF
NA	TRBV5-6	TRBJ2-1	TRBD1	TGTGCCAGCGGAAGAACAGGGGACGAGTTCTTC	CASGRTGDEFF
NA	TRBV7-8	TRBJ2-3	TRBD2	TGTGCCACCGGTGGACTAGCGGGGATTTTAGATACGCAGTATTTT	CATGGLAGILDTQYF
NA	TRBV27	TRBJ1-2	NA	TGTGCCAGCAGTCCCACCGGACTACTTAACTATGGCTACACCTTC	CASSPTGLLNYGYTF
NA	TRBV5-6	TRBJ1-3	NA	TGTGCCAGCAGCTTGGTTTTCCAGAGTGCTGGAAACACCATACATTTT	CASSLVFQSAGNTIHF
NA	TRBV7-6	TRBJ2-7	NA	TGTGCCAGCAGCTTCCCTTGTTGGGTCATGCAGTACTTC	CASSFPCWVMQYF
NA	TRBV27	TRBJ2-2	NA	TGTGCCAGCAGTTTACATCGGATTGGTGTGGGGGGACCCGGGGAGCTGTTTTTT	CASSLHRIGVGGPGELFF
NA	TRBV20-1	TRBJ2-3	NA	TGCAGTGCTGAGGATCGGGTGGATACGCAGTATTTT	CSAEDRVDTQYF
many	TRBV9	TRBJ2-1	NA	TGTGCCAGCAGCTCGACCGGGACACCATACAATGAGCAGTTCTTC	CASSSTGTPYNEQFF
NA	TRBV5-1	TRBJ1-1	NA	TGCGCCAGCAGCTTGGGGGCCCACCCGAACACTGAAGCTTTCTTT	CASSLGAHPNTEAFF
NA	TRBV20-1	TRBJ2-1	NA	TGCAGTGCCCTTGCGGAACGGAATGAGCAGTTCTTC	CSALAERNEQFF
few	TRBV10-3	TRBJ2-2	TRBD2	TGTGCCATCAGTGAACTAGCGGGGAACACCGGGGAGCTGTTTTTT	CAISELAGNTGELFF
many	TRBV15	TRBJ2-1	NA	TGTGCCACCAGCAGAGCTATACTCACTTCGGGAACTCACAATGAGCAGTTCTTC	CATSRAILTSGTHNEQFF
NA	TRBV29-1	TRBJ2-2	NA	TGCAGTTCGAGGGGGGGGGGCTTCACCGGGGAGCTGTTTTTT	CSSRGGGFTGELFF
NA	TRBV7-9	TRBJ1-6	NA	TGTGCCAGCAGCCTAGATTCAACAGGTTTTTCACCCCTCCACTTT	CASSLDSTGFSPLHF
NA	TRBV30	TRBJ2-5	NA	TGTGCCTGGAGCGCCCCGTCGGAGGGTAAAGAGACCCAGTACTTC	CAWSAPSEGKETQYF
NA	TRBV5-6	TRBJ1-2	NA	TGTGCCAGCAGAATCGGGGGTGGATATGGCTACACCTTC	CASRIGGGYGYTF
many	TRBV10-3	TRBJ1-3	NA	TGTGCCATCAGTGAGCAGGGAGCTGGAAACACCATATATTTT	CAISEQGAGNTIYF
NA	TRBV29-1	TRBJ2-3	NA	TGCAGCGTTGGTGGGCTGGGGGTCACAGATACGCAGTATTTT	CSVGGLGVTDTQYF
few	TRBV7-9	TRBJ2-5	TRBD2	TGTGCCAGCAGCTCCGTTAGACTAGCGGGGCAAGAGACCCAGTACTTC	CASSSVRLAGQETQYF
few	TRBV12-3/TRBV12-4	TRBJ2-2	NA	TGTGCCAGCAGTTTCGACACAGCCCGAGAGCTGTTTTTT	CASSFDTARELFF
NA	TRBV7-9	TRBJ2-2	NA	TGTGCCACCTTGGTAAAAAGTGAAGCGAACACCGGGGAGCTGTTTTTT	CATLVKSEANTGELFF
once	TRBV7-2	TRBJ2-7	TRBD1	TGTGCCAGCAGCTTATTAGGGACAGGGACGTACGAGCAGTACTTC	CASSLLGTGTYEQYF
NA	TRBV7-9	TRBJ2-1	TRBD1	TGTGCCAGCATCAAGTCGGGACAGGGGTGGAATGAGCAGTTCTTC	CASIKSGQGWNEQFF
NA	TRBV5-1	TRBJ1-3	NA	TGCGCCAGCAGCTTGTTGGGGGTAGGAAACACCATATATTTT	CASSLLGVGNTIYF
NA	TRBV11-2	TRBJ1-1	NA	TGTGCCAGCAGCCCCTCAGCACAAATAAACACTGAAGCTTTCTTT	CASSPSAQINTEAFF